This T cell receptor beta chain came from a study of blood T cell repertoires in COVID-19. Study-level background: Samples representing acute and convalescent COVID-19 were sourced from the United States, Italy and Spain. In each case, the material was cDNA or gDNA derived from T cells, B-cell-depleted T cells, or PBMCs.

Sequenced by immunoSEQ multiplex PCR; TCRdb stores in-frame clones only, minus some. The sample has tens of thousands of clones, around 80% seen once. The germline V gene encodes CDR1 SGHRS and CDR2 YFSETQ. The CDR3 loop spans 15 amino acids. V was trimmed by 2 bases and J by 1 base, leaving 12 bases between them. The clonotype originates from a man aged 55 to 70 with active or convalescent COVID-19. The specimen sequenced was peripheral blood. The chain recombines TRBV5-1 with TRBJ2-5, with D perhaps TRBD2 (6 bases). DNA for the CDR3: TGCGCCAGCAGCTTAATGGGACTGAGCCAAGAGACCCAGTACTTC. It specifies CASSLMGLSQETQYF.